This is a list of T cell receptor beta chains from one sample in a study of blood T cell repertoires in COVID-19. Sequencing used immunoSEQ multiplex PCR; TCRdb keeps in-frame clones, though not all of them. The sample lists roughly 70,000 clones; roughly 72% were seen once. Input material: peripheral blood. The receptors stem from a man aged 55 to 69 with COVID-19, enrolled during active disease. Both conserved end residues are part of each CDR3.

cdr3_aa	v_call
CASSLEAGEPAQHF	TRBV28
CASSFGTGAYNEQFF	TRBV9
CASRYTMSSYNEQFF	TRBV7-2
CASSLYRGTYEQYF	TRBV7-2
CATSDLAGAGDTQYF	TRBV24-1
CASSAGISAGELFF	TRBV28
CASSPRDYGYTF	TRBV6-5
CAISEPGTASSYEQYF	TRBV10-3
CASSQDGGTGELFF	TRBV14
CASSFPRTRSTDTQYF	TRBV6-2/TRBV6-3
CASSQGATRYEQYF	TRBV4-1
CASSAMVVISTETQYF	TRBV27
CASSPTGENQPQHF	TRBV11-2
CASSSRLAGEGTGELFF	TRBV21-1
CASRPVGGNEQFF	TRBV12-3/TRBV12-4
CASSYRNLGFNEQFF	TRBV6-2/TRBV6-3
CASSLMQGGSDTQYF	TRBV6-5
CASSQERAGKLTGELFF	TRBV14
CASSQSLAVLNTGELFF	TRBV4-2
CASSHSGTGGAFSGYTF	TRBV3-1/TRBV3-2
CASSPLTRDNEQFF	TRBV27
CATSGNRGDTDTQYF	TRBV24-1